This TCR beta chain emerged from a study of T-cell memory formation after mild COVID-19. As for the study in general: There were largely donor-specific TCR clusters.

TCRdb processed the 5' RACE reads anew with MiXCR; each CDR3 protein has one entry. The profile shows approximately 350,000 distinct CDR3 sequences, 25% to 30% of them singletons. In regard to this clonotype: The antigen remains undetermined.

V was pared by 4 bases and J by 2 bases, with 10 bases between. The CDR3 covers 13 residues. The germline V gene has CDR1 SGHKS and CDR2 YYEKEE (reference sequence). The study's findings and limits: Chiefly within CM and EM were the contracting CD4+ clones; CD8+ ones were within EMRA. Contracting clones from day 15 to 85 showed balanced CD4/CD8; later expanders favored CD4+. Detection of some responders pre-infection suggested pre-existing cross-reactive memory T cells participated.

The receptor was isolated from an adult woman who had mild COVID-19 (a few samples of this study predate the infection). Cell type and time point are not known. The sequenced sample consisted of PBMCs or a T cell subset sorted from them (not recorded which). This sequence joins TRBV5-5 and TRBJ2-7; D call uncertain. The CDR3 coding sequence is TGTGCCAGCAGCCCCCCCCGGACCTACGAGCAGTACTTC. It specifies CASSPPRTYEQYF.